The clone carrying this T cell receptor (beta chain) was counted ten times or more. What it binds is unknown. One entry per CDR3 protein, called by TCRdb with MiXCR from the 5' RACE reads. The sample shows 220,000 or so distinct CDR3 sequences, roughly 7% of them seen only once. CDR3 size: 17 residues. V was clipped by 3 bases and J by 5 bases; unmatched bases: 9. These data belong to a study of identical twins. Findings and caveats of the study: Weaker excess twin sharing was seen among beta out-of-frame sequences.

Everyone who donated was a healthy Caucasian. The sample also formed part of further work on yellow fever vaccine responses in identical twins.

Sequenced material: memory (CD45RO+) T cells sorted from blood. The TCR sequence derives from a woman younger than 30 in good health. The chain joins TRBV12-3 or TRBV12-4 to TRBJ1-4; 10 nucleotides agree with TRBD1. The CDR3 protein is CASSFARTGGENEKLFF. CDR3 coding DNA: TGTGCCAGCAGTTTTGCGCGGACAGGGGGGGAAAATGAAAAACTGTTTTTT.